Sequencing of this TCR beta chain was carried out in a study of T cells after yellow fever vaccination. Notes on the study in general: Abundant contaminating clonotypes from the bulk population could appear in FACS-sorted repertoires. Detected again after the booster were most primary-vaccination clones, at almost 97% CD4 and 80% to 90% CD8.

This clonotype was observed a few times. Its antigen remains unknown. MiXCR was run by TCRdb on the 5' RACE reads, yielding one entry per CDR3 protein. Among about 130,000 distinct CDR3 sequences listed, about 8.4% were seen once. Trimming stripped 4 bases from V and 4 bases from J, with 10 bases between. The CDR3 length is 13 residues. Germline V gives CDR1 MGHRA, CDR2 YSYEKL. Source: CD8+ T cells sorted from PBMCs, taken on the day of the yellow fever booster vaccination. The receptor comes from a man between 18 and 35 years old who received the YFV17D yellow fever vaccine. V gene TRBV4-1 combines with J gene TRBJ2-5; D is ambiguous. CDR3 DNA sequence: TGCGCCAGCAGCCCGGAAAGGGTAGAGACCCAGTACTTC. Translating gives CASSPERVETQYF.